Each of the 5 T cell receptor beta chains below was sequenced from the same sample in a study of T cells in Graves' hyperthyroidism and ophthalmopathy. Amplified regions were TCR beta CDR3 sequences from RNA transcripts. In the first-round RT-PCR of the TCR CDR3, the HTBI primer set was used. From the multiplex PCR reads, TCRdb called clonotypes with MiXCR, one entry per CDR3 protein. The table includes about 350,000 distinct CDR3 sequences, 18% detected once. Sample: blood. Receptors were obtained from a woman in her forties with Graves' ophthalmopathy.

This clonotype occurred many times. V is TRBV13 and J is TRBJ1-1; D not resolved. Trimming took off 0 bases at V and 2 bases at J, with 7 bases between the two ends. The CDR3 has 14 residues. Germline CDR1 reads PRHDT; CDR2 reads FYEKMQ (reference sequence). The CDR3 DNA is TGTGCCAGCAGCTTAGGGAAGATAAACACTGAAGCTTTCTTT. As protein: CASSLGKINTEAFF.

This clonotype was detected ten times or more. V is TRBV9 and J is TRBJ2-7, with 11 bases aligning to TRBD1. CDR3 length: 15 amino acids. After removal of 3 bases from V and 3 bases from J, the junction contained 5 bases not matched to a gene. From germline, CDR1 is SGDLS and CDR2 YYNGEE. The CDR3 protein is CASSEGQGGYYEQYF. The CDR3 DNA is TGTGCCAGCAGCGAGGGACAGGGGGGCTACTACGAGCAGTACTTC. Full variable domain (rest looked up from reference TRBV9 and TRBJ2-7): DSGVTQTPKHLITATGQRVTLRCSPRSGDLSVYWYQQSLDQGLQFLIQYYNGEERAKGNILERFSAQQFPDLHSELNLSSLELGDSALYFCASSEGQGGYYEQYFGPGTRLTVT.

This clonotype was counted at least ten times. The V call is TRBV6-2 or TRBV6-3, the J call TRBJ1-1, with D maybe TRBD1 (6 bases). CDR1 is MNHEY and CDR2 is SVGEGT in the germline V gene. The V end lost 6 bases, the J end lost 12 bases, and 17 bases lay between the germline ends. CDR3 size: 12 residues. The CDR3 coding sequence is TGTGCCAGCAGCTTCCGGGACATGGAAACTTTCTTT. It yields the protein CASSFRDMETFF.

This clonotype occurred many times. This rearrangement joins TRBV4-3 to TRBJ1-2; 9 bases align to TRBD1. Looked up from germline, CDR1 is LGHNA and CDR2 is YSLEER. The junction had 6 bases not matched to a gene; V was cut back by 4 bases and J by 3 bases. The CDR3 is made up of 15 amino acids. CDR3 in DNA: TGCGCCAGCAGCCGGGGGGACAGGGTTTACTATGGCTACACCTTC. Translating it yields CASSRGDRVYYGYTF.

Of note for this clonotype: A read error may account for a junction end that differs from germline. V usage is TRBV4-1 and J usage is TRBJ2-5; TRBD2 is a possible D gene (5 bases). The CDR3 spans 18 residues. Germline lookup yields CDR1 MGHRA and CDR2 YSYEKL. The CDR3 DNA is TGCGCCATCAGCCAAGGCCTTGGGCTAGCTGACGGGCAAGAGACCCAGTACTTC. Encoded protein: CAISQGLGLADGQETQYF.